Listed below are T cell receptor beta chains from one sample, sequenced in a study of neoadjuvant anti-PD-1 for oral cavity cancer. Clones were sequenced by immunoSEQ multiplex PCR, and TCRdb holds only the in-frame ones, with some missing. The sample includes fewer than 35,000 clones, approximately 87% of them seen just once. Sequences were derived from PBMCs, sampled before nivolumab (anti-PD-1) treatment. Receptors originate from a person aged 40 to 85 with oral cavity squamous cell carcinoma. Each CDR3 is given with its conserved first and last residue. The D gene is left open where the match is weak. Not all rows give a size; the values are once, few, many and, for expanded clones, a class.

j_call | d_call | clone_size | v_call | cdr3_aa | cdr3_nt
TRBJ2-5 | TRBD2 | once | TRBV9 | CASSVGTTVQETQYF | TGTGCCAGCAGCGTCGGGACTACCGTACAAGAGACCCAGTACTTC
TRBJ1-1 | TRBD1 | - | TRBV7-3 | CASTLSGGGNTEAFF | TGTGCCAGCACCCTGTCAGGGGGCGGGAACACTGAAGCTTTCTTT
TRBJ2-2 | TRBD1 | - | TRBV30 | CAWGEGTGVTGELFF | TGTGCCTGGGGGGAGGGGACAGGGGTGACCGGGGAGCTGTTTTTT
TRBJ1-5 | - | - | TRBV2 | CASSYRELSNQPQHF | TGTGCCAGCAGTTACAGGGAACTTAGCAATCAGCCCCAGCATTTT
TRBJ1-2 | - | once | TRBV6-6 | CASSPTASYGYTF | TGTGCCAGCAGTCCCACAGCATCCTATGGCTACACCTTC
TRBJ2-7 | - | - | TRBV30 | CAWSENEQYF | TGTGCCTGGAGTGAGAACGAGCAGTACTTC
TRBJ2-3 | - | - | TRBV19 | CASTASRVRADTQYF | TGTGCCAGTACGGCAAGCCGGGTTCGGGCAGATACGCAGTATTTT
TRBJ2-2 | - | - | TRBV18 | CASSSIRDWSYRAGELFF | TGTGCCAGCTCAAGCATCCGGGACTGGTCCTACCGCGCCGGGGAGCTGTTTTTT
TRBJ2-1 | - | once | TRBV4-3 | CASSQETQRLYNEQFF | TGCGCCAGCAGCCAAGAAACTCAGCGGTTGTACAATGAGCAGTTCTTC
TRBJ2-1 | - | - | TRBV9 | CASGVSNEQFF | TGTGCCAGCGGAGTATCCAATGAGCAGTTCTTC
TRBJ1-2 | - | - | TRBV7-2 | CASSFPGDYGYTF | TGTGCCAGCAGCTTCCCTGGTGACTATGGCTACACCTTC
TRBJ1-1 | TRBD1 | - | TRBV20-1 | CSANRGTEAFF | TGCAGTGCTAACAGGGGGACTGAAGCTTTCTTT
TRBJ2-3 | TRBD2 | - | TRBV10-3 | CAISGSASGGADTQYF | TGTGCCATCAGTGGCTCGGCTAGCGGGGGGGCAGATACGCAGTATTTT
TRBJ2-1 | TRBD2 | - | TRBV5-1 | CASSSAGAYNEQFF | TGCGCCAGCAGCTCGGCGGGGGCCTACAATGAGCAGTTCTTC
TRBJ2-3 | TRBD2 | few | TRBV19 | CASSSVAGSTDTQYF | TGTGCCAGTAGTTCAGTAGCGGGGAGCACAGATACGCAGTATTTT
TRBJ2-7 | - | once | TRBV6-1 | CASSVWLHRGGYEQYF | TGTGCCAGCAGTGTTTGGCTACACAGGGGGGGGTACGAGCAGTACTTC